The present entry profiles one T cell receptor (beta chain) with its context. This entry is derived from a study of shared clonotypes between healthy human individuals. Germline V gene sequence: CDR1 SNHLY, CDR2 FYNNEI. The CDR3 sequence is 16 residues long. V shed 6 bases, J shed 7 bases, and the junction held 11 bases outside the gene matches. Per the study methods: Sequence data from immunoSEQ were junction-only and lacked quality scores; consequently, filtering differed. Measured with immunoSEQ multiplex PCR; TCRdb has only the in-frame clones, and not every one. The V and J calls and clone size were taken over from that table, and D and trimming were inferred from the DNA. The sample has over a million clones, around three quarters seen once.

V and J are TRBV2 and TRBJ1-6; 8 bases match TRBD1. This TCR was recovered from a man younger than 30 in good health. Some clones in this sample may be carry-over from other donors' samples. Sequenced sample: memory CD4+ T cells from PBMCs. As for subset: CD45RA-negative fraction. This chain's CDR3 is CASSDSRTGWNSPLHF. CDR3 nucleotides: TGTGCCAGCAGCGATTCTCGGACAGGGTGGAATTCACCCCTCCACTTT.